This passage covers 8 T cell receptor beta chains from one sample sequenced in a study of shared clonotypes between healthy human individuals (dated by TCRdb to 2019 to 2021). Library prep was done by the immunoSEQ multiplex PCR assay. In its TCRdb copy, this immuneACCESS table keeps in-frame sequences only and misses some clones. Where compared with another copy, unresolved V genes explain less than half of these, and the others have no known cause. For this sample the table gives a few hundred thousand clones, of which 65% were detected only once. 8.5% to 14% of the sample comes from the top ten. Sequenced input: memory CD4+ T cells sorted from blood. The sample's cell subset or site label, decoded: CD45RA-negative fraction. Receptors were obtained from a man aged 25 to 40 in good health.

This clone came up a few times. The chain employs TRBV15 and TRBJ1-2, with D unclear. Trimming took 0 bases from V and 5 from J, leaving 13 bases between them. The CDR3 loop spans 15 amino acids. The germline CDR1 and CDR2 sequences are LNHNV and YYDKDF (reference sequence). CDR3 coding DNA: TGTGCCACCAGCAGAGATCTGGCAGATGGATATGGCTACACCTTC. The encoded protein is CATSRDLADGYGYTF.

The chain uses TRBV9 and TRBJ2-2, with D perhaps assigned TRBD1 or TRBD2 (5 bases each). V was shortened by 4 bases and J by 5 bases, with 21 bases between the two germline ends. This CDR3 is 17 amino acids long. Germline CDR1 and CDR2: SGDLS and YYNGEE. CDR3 sequence reads: CASSPSPGASHTGELFF. As DNA, the CDR3 is TGTGCCAGCAGCCCCAGCCCCGGGGCTAGCCATACCGGGGAGCTGTTTTTT.

This chain connects TRBV10-3 to TRBJ1-5; D gene uncertain. CDR1 and CDR2 (germline): ENHRY, SYGVKD. CDR3 length: 15 amino acids. The V and J ends lost 10 bases and 0 bases respectively, with 16 bases between them. The DNA of the CDR3 is TGTGCCAGCAAGCCTACGCAAAATAGCAATCAGCCCCAGCATTTT. Its protein product is CASKPTQNSNQPQHF.

The chain employs TRBV4-3 and TRBJ2-3; 7 bases map to TRBD1. The length of the CDR3 is 18 residues. The ends lost 0 bases at V and 6 bases at J; junction bases unmatched: 15. In germline, CDR1 is LGHNA, CDR2 YSLEER. CDR3 residues: CASSQEAARDSNWDTQYF. The CDR3 DNA is TGCGCCAGCAGCCAAGAGGCGGCCCGGGACAGCAATTGGGATACGCAGTATTTT.

This sequence joins TRBV9 and TRBJ2-1, with 11 bases fitting TRBD2. The CDR3 covers 15 residues. Germline V CDR1 and CDR2: SGDLS, YYNGEE. Germline trimming cut 6 bases from V and 6 bases from J; bases unmatched to any gene: 8. DNA for the CDR3: TGTGCCAGCAATCGGGTAGCGGGAGGGCGCAATGAGCAGTTCTTC. It is translated as CASNRVAGGRNEQFF.

In this sample, this clone turned up many times. The chain uses TRBV6-1 and TRBJ1-1; D perhaps matches TRBD1 (6 bases). Germline V gene data show CDR1 as MNHNS and CDR2 as SASEGT. The germline V and J ends were trimmed by 4 bases and 12 bases, with 21 bases remaining between them. This CDR3 has 14 residues. The CDR3 region has the DNA TGTGCCAGCAGTGGCGACAGGCTTCGGGGGAGGACTTTCTTT. Amino acid sequence: CASSGDRLRGRTFF.

The sample holds a few counts of this clone. This chain uses TRBV18 with TRBJ1-1; D is uncertain. V lost 6 bases and J lost 3, with 8 bases in between. The germline V gene encodes CDR1 KGHSH and CDR2 LQKENI. CDR3 length equals 12 residues. The CDR3 loop reads CASSKQHTEAFF. The CDR3 bases are TGTGCCAGCTCCAAGCAGCACACTGAAGCTTTCTTT.

Only one count was recorded for this clone. V gene TRBV7-2 combines with J gene TRBJ2-7; D is undetermined. The CDR3 totals 12 residues. In germline, CDR1 is SGHTA, CDR2 FQGNSA. The germline V and J ends were trimmed by 5 bases and 5 bases, with 10 bases remaining between them. The CDR3 protein is CASSPPGHEQYF. CDR3 bases: TGTGCCAGCAGCCCCCCGGGCCACGAGCAGTACTTC.